This passage covers 24 T cell receptor beta chains from one sample sequenced in a study of T-cell reconstitution after alpha-beta-depleted transplantation in children. A TCRbeta library incorporating unique molecular identifiers was prepared. TCRdb re-called the PCR reads with MiXCR, one entry per CDR3 protein. This table holds some 830,000 distinct CDR3 sequences, 16% found once. Sequencing used PBMCs, mostly from graft donor cells, obtained 360 days after TCRalphabeta/CD19-depleted stem cell transplant. Receptors were obtained from a male patient younger than 18 who had a stem cell transplant for acute lymphoblastic leukemia, so the T cells may come from the graft donor.

This clonotype was detected only a few times. The genes are TRBV5-1 and TRBJ2-2, with D maybe TRBD1 (6 bases). This CDR3 contains 15 residues. Trimming removed 5 bases from V and 1 base from J, with 12 bases in between. Germline V gene sequence: CDR1 SGHRS, CDR2 YFSETQ. The CDR3 protein is CASSRDRLNTGELFF. The DNA for the CDR3 is TGCGCCAGCAGTCGCGACAGGCTGAACACCGGGGAGCTGTTTTTT.

This clonotype was counted many times. V is TRBV7-7 and J is TRBJ2-1; a weak D match, TRBD2 (6 bases). The germline V gene encodes CDR1 SSHAT and CDR2 FNYEAQ (reference sequence). The germline V and J ends were trimmed by 4 bases and 10 bases, with 11 bases remaining between them. The CDR3 loop spans 12 amino acids. The CDR3 region has the DNA TGTGCCAGCAGCTCTGGAGGACTAGAGCAGTTCTTC. This gives the protein CASSSGGLEQFF.

Only a few counts were recorded for this clonotype. CDR3 residues: CASSERLLNHEQFF. As DNA, the CDR3 is TGTGCCAGCAGTGAGAGGCTACTTAACCATGAGCAGTTCTTC. The chain joins TRBV2 to TRBJ2-1; D is ambiguous. The CDR3 contains 14 residues. Germline CDR1 is SNHLY and CDR2 is FYNNEI. V was shortened by 3 bases and J by 8 bases, with 14 bases between the two germline ends.

V usage is TRBV20-1 and J usage is TRBJ2-1; 7 nucleotides match TRBD2. This CDR3 region has 13 residues. V lost 6 bases and J lost 2; bases outside the gene matches: 4. Germline V CDR1 and CDR2: DFQATT, SNEGSKA (reference sequence). The CDR3 DNA reads as TGCAGTGCCCGCGGGAGCCCCTACAATGAGCAGTTCTTC. It is translated as CSARGSPYNEQFF.

This sequence joins TRBV27 and TRBJ2-5; D is perhaps TRBD1 (6 bases). V was cut by 6 bases and J by 7 bases, with 18 bases left in between. The CDR3 extends over 14 amino acids. Per the germline V gene, CDR1 is MNHEY and CDR2 is SMNVEV (reference sequence). For the CDR3, the DNA is TGTGCCAGCAGGGCAGGGGTAAATCTGGGGACCCAGTACTTC. Protein product: CASRAGVNLGTQYF.

The chain couples TRBV3-1 to TRBJ2-7; 7 nucleotides line up with TRBD1. In germline, CDR1 is LGHDT, CDR2 YNNKEL (reference sequence). The CDR3 is made up of 13 amino acids. The J segment lost 6 bases and the V segment lost 6 bases, leaving 8 bases of the junction unmatched. The CDR3 is CASRQGIGSEQYF. The CDR3 nucleotides read TGTGCCAGCAGACAGGGGATTGGGAGCGAGCAGTACTTC.

The chain joins TRBV4-1 to TRBJ2-7; 7 bases line up with TRBD2. J lost 3 bases, V lost 3 bases, and 5 bases had no gene match. Germline loops: CDR1 MGHRA, CDR2 YSYEKL. The CDR3 is 14 amino acids. CDR3 nucleotide sequence: TGCGCCAGCAGCCAGCCTAGCGGTGACTACGAGCAGTACTTC. Amino acids: CASSQPSGDYEQYF.

V and J are TRBV7-9 and TRBJ2-1; 12 positions agree with TRBD2. The CDR3 has 17 amino acids. CDR1 is SEHNR, CDR2 FQNEAQ, per germline (reference sequence). Germline trimming cut 5 bases from V and 0 bases from J; bases unmatched to any gene: 5. The chain's CDR3 is CASSPPSGRDSYNEQFF. In DNA, the CDR3 is TGTGCCAGCAGCCCCCCTAGCGGGAGGGACTCCTACAATGAGCAGTTCTTC.

The V call is TRBV20-1, the J call TRBJ2-1; 8 nucleotides line up with TRBD1. Trimming at V came to 5 bases and at J to 8 bases, leaving 17 bases not matched to a gene. This CDR3 has 16 amino acids. CDR1 DFQATT and CDR2 SNEGSKA come from the germline V gene (reference sequence). The CDR3 coding sequence is TGCAGTGCTCCCCACCCGGACAGGGCTTCCACGGATGAGCAGTTCTTC. As protein: CSAPHPDRASTDEQFF.

This rearrangement joins TRBV5-1 to TRBJ1-1; D remains unclear. Trimming cost V 0 bases and J 1 base, with 7 bases left between them. Germline CDR1 and CDR2: SGHRS and YFSETQ. The CDR3 covers 14 residues. The CDR3 reads CASSLAAQNTEAFF. The CDR3 nucleotides read TGCGCCAGCAGCTTGGCGGCCCAGAACACTGAAGCTTTCTTT.

This clonotype appeared a few times. This chain joins TRBV12-3 or TRBV12-4 and TRBJ1-2, with D possibly TRBD1 on 5 matching bases. The V and J ends lost 6 bases and 2 bases respectively, with 22 bases between them. The CDR3 extends over 17 amino acids. The DNA for the CDR3 is TGTGCCAGCAGGCCTCCGGCGGCCGGGGGGATCAACTATGGCTACACCTTC. This sequence encodes CASRPPAAGGINYGYTF.

The sample holds many counts of this clonotype. This rearrangement joins TRBV5-1 to TRBJ2-2, with 10 bases that match TRBD2. Germline loops: CDR1 SGHRS, CDR2 YFSETQ. V shed 3 bases, J shed 1 base, and the junction held 3 bases outside the gene matches. The CDR3 covers 16 residues. The CDR3 nucleotides are TGCGCCAGCAGCTATAGCGGGAGGCTGAACACCGGGGAGCTGTTTTTT. Translated, it gives CASSYSGRLNTGELFF.

This clonotype was seen a handful of times. The chain couples TRBV27 to TRBJ1-1; the match to TRBD1 covers 7 bases. The CDR3 is made up of 15 amino acids. V shed 1 base, J shed 7 bases, and the junction held 9 bases outside the gene matches. The germline CDR1 and CDR2 sequences are MNHEY and SMNVEV (reference sequence). The DNA of the CDR3 is TGTGCCAGCAGTTTATTGGACAGGAGGGCCGATGAAGCTTTCTTT. Translating gives CASSLLDRRADEAFF.

The chain combines TRBV29-1 with TRBJ2-3; D unresolved. Germline V gene data show CDR1 as SQVTM and CDR2 as ANQGSEA. The V end lost 4 bases, the J end lost 2 bases, and 10 bases lay between the germline ends. The CDR3 loop spans 13 amino acids. The CDR3 reads CSVGTHLTDTQYF. In DNA form, the CDR3 reads TGCAGCGTTGGGACCCACCTCACAGATACGCAGTATTTT.

This clonotype was observed a handful of times. J is TRBJ2-5 and V is TRBV14; perhaps TRBD1 as D (6 bases). Germline CDR1 reads SGHDN; CDR2 reads FVKESK. V was cut by 1 base and J by 1 base, with 13 bases left in between. This CDR3 is built from 16 residues. The CDR3 here is CASSQGIVRGQETQYF. Written as DNA, the CDR3 is TGTGCCAGCAGCCAAGGCATCGTCAGGGGCCAAGAGACCCAGTACTTC.

The genes are TRBV7-3 and TRBJ2-1, with 8 bases fitting TRBD2. Germline loops: CDR1 SGHTA, CDR2 FQGTGA. V was clipped by 5 bases and J by 1 base; unmatched bases: 7. The length of the CDR3 is 16 residues. In DNA, the CDR3 is TGTGCCAGCAGCCCCCTAGCGGGCTATTCCTACAATGAGCAGTTCTTC. Its translation is CASSPLAGYSYNEQFF.

The gene calls are TRBV3-1 and TRBJ1-2; the D is unclear. Germline CDR1 and CDR2: LGHDT and YNNKEL (reference sequence). The CDR3 contains 13 residues. The V end lost 0 bases, the J end lost 3 bases, and 5 bases lay between the germline ends. The CDR3 spells CASSQDFYYGYTF. CDR3 nucleotide sequence: TGTGCCAGCAGCCAAGACTTCTACTATGGCTACACCTTC.

The sample holds many counts of this clonotype. The V call is TRBV7-2, the J call TRBJ2-5; D is possibly TRBD1 or TRBD2 (6 bases each). In germline, CDR1 is SGHTA, CDR2 FQGNSA. The CDR3 consists of 15 residues. V was pared by 5 bases and J by 5 bases, with 18 bases between. The chain's CDR3 is CASSKGWGAGETQYF. As DNA, the CDR3 is TGTGCCAGCAGCAAAGGGTGGGGGGCTGGGGAGACCCAGTACTTC.

This clonotype was counted a few times. The chain carries TRBV11-2 and TRBJ2-3; TRBD2 aligns across 10 bases. V lost 5 bases and J lost 2; bases outside the gene matches: 7. CDR3 length: 16 residues. Germline-derived CDR1 and CDR2 are SGHAT and FQNNGV. The CDR3 sequence is CASSPLAGGITDTQYF. CDR3 bases: TGTGCCAGCAGCCCCTTAGCGGGAGGCATCACAGATACGCAGTATTTT.

Many counts were recorded for this clonotype. This chain connects TRBV20-1 to TRBJ2-4; possibly TRBD2 for D (5 bases). The germline V and J ends were trimmed by 6 bases and 3 bases, with 12 bases remaining between them. The CDR3 has 13 amino acids. Germline V lookup: CDR1 DFQATT, CDR2 SNEGSKA (reference sequence). CDR3 region: CSAPGSGKNIQYF. DNA of the CDR3: TGCAGTGCCCCGGGAAGTGGCAAAAACATTCAGTACTTC.

The gene calls are TRBV7-9 and TRBJ1-2, with D possibly matching TRBD1 (5 bases). This CDR3 spans 13 amino acids. CDR1 is SEHNR and CDR2 is FQNEAQ in the germline V gene (reference sequence). Trimming cost V 1 base and J 6 bases, with 9 bases left between them. CDR3: CASSLESQDGYTF. The DNA of the CDR3 is TGTGCCAGCAGCTTAGAGTCACAGGATGGCTACACCTTC.

This clonotype was counted between two and nine times. This sequence joins TRBV27 and TRBJ2-6, with D uncertain. The CDR3 length is 14 residues. Germline V gives CDR1 MNHEY, CDR2 SMNVEV (reference sequence). Trimming pared 2 bases from V and 2 bases from J, leaving 4 bases between. CDR3 bases: TGTGCCAGCAGTTTAATGCCTGGGGCCAACGTCCTGACTTTC. It codes for CASSLMPGANVLTF.

This clonotype appeared a few times. The chain links TRBV5-4 to TRBJ2-6; D is unresolved. V lost 4 bases and J lost 0, with 14 bases in between. The germline V gene has CDR1 SGHNT and CDR2 YYREEE (reference sequence). The CDR3 is 17 residues long. The CDR3 protein is CASSAGGPSSGANVLTF. The CDR3 DNA is TGTGCCAGCAGCGCAGGTGGCCCAAGCTCTGGGGCCAACGTCCTGACTTTC.

This clonotype appeared many times. This chain links TRBV12-3 or TRBV12-4 with TRBJ2-7, with 11 bases identical to TRBD1. With V trimmed by 3 bases and J by 6 bases, 7 bases remained unmatched. The CDR3 sequence is 15 residues long. The CDR3 sequence: CASSLEGTGGFEQYF. The CDR3 bases are TGTGCCAGCAGTTTGGAGGGGACAGGGGGTTTCGAGCAGTACTTC.